In its sample, the clone carrying this TCR beta chain was seen a few times. The antigen remains unidentified. The germline V gene encodes CDR1 KGHDR and CDR2 SFDVKD. Trimming stripped 3 bases from V and 1 base from J, with 5 bases between. The CDR3 loop spans 13 amino acids. One entry per CDR3 protein, called by TCRdb with MiXCR from the RACE reads. The top ten clones hold about 1% of a sample with roughly 90,000 distinct CDR3 sequences, approximately 11% of them seen once. The entry originates in a study of human T cells and chemical hapten exposure. Study-level information: While the approximately 24-week study was under way, patients received diphenylcyclopropenone on the scalp every week. Patients, predominantly female, presented with alopecia areata, totalis or universalis. Study-wide results and limits: Expanded TCR counts at PT1 were positively correlated with the patch test score.

Time point specified: patch test 3, about 24 weeks after DPC sensitization. The treatment denotes: therapeutic diphenylcyclopropenone sensitization with weekly scalp DPC. Samples of blood were obtained prior to the application of each patch test. The sample here was whole blood, taken in connection with sensitization to the hapten diphenylcyclopropenone (DPC). The TCR originated in a woman aged 25 to 45 with alopecia areata. Some clones in this sample may be carry-over from other donors' samples. This chain uses TRBV24-1 with TRBJ1-1; D unclear. The CDR3 DNA follows: TGTGCCACCAGTGATAGGCAGAACACTGAAGCTTTCTTT. This translates into CATSDRQNTEAFF.